This T cell receptor (beta chain) was recorded in a study of T cell changes during pregnancy in multiple sclerosis. The germline V gene has CDR1 SGHTA and CDR2 FQGTGA. The CDR3 is 12 amino acids. V shed 5 bases and J 15 bases; nucleotides not matched to a gene: 6. Using immunoSEQ multiplex PCR, the repertoire was profiled, and TCRdb retains in-frame clones only, with some absent. Of tens of thousands of clones listed, 92% were seen once; the top ten hold 1.5% to 2.5%. The receptor was isolated from a female donor with multiple sclerosis, enrolled in a pregnancy study. The V and J genes are TRBV7-3 and TRBJ2-1, with 11 bases fitting TRBD2. The source was peripheral blood, collected in the second trimester of pregnancy. The CDR3 DNA reads TGTGCCAGCAGCCTAGCGGGAGGTGATCGGTTCTTC. Translation: CASSLAGGDRFF.